Presented here are 2 T cell receptor beta chains from one specimen sequenced in a study of control samples from healthy donors and cancer patients. The data were produced by immunoSEQ multiplex PCR, yet TCRdb's version contains in-frame clones alone and is incomplete. The profile shows 95,000 to 120,000 clones, approximately 84% of them singletons. Sequenced: blood. Receptors originate from a young man in good health.

The V gene is TRBV5-1, the J gene TRBJ2-5; weak D call: TRBD1 (5 bases). In germline, CDR1 is SGHRS, CDR2 YFSETQ. Trimming shortened V by 0 bases and J by 1 base, and 7 bases separated the two germline ends. This CDR3 region has 14 residues. The CDR3 loop is CASSLGQPQETQYF. The DNA of the CDR3 is TGCGCCAGCAGCTTGGGACAGCCCCAAGAGACCCAGTACTTC.

V and J are TRBV6-5 and TRBJ2-7; 9 nucleotides align to TRBD1. With V trimmed by 5 bases and J by 1 base, 6 bases remained unmatched. The CDR3 extends over 15 amino acids. Germline-derived CDR1 and CDR2 are MNHEY and SVGAGI. The CDR3 coding sequence is TGTGCCAGCAGTCGGGGGGACAGGGCTTCCTACGAGCAGTACTTC. Translating it yields CASSRGDRASYEQYF.